These 22 T cell receptor beta chains were sequenced from one sample in a study of CD8 T cells in ankylosing spondylitis. Findings of the study overall: Within ankylosing spondylitis blood, a TCR beta motif made up of seven to nine highly homologous variants appeared to be characteristic.

One entry per CDR3 protein, called by TCRdb with MiXCR from the 5' RACE reads. The sample comprises about 800,000 distinct CDR3 sequences, approximately 12% of which are singletons, and just over 0.5% rests with the top ten. No cognate antigen is known for these TCRs. Sequenced sample: blood, either unsorted or a sorted T cell fraction (not recorded which). The receptors stem from a male donor with ankylosing spondylitis.

This clonotype was counted ten times or more. CDR3 loop: CASSEGQTQAGELFF. CDR3 sequence (DNA): TGTGCCAGCAGTGAGGGACAGACCCAAGCCGGGGAGCTGTTTTTT. J is TRBJ2-2 and V is TRBV6-1; 7 nucleotides match TRBD1. Germline-derived CDR1 and CDR2 are MNHNS and SASEGT. Unmatched junction bases numbered 7, after V lost 3 bases and J lost 6 bases. The CDR3 is 15 amino acids.

This clonotype was seen a handful of times. The chain carries TRBV6-5 and TRBJ1-3; possible D gene TRBD1, 5 bases. The CDR3 covers 17 residues. Between the trimmed V and J ends, which lost 3 bases and 0 bases, there was a span of 15 bases. Germline CDR1 is MNHEY and CDR2 is SVGAGI. CDR3 sequence: CASSYSGRARSGNTIYF. The CDR3 DNA reads TGTGCCAGCAGTTATTCGGGCAGGGCTCGCTCTGGAAACACCATATATTTT.

This clonotype was seen a handful of times. The rearrangement uses TRBV9 and TRBJ1-2; D unclear. V was shortened by 0 bases and J by 8 bases, with 14 bases between the two germline ends. The CDR3 consists of 14 residues. The germline V gene encodes CDR1 SGDLS and CDR2 YYNGEE. The CDR3 nucleotides read TGTGCCAGCAGCGTAGGCCCCGGTTCTCAGGGCTACACCTTC. Protein sequence: CASSVGPGSQGYTF.

This clonotype was seen many times. The rearrangement uses TRBV29-1 and TRBJ2-2; D unclear. Deletions cut 1 base from V and 1 base from J, with 13 bases between. The CDR3 loop spans 16 amino acids. Looked up from germline, CDR1 is SQVTM and CDR2 is ANQGSEA. CDR3 sequence: CSVEGLASRNTGELFF. CDR3 sequence (DNA): TGCAGCGTTGAAGGCCTCGCCAGCCGGAACACCGGGGAGCTGTTTTTT.

This clonotype was observed once. The DNA of the CDR3 is TGTGCCAGCACCTCTCCCCGGGGACAGGGGATGGAGACCCAGTACTTC. It encodes CASTSPRGQGMETQYF. This chain links TRBV5-6 with TRBJ2-5; 10 nucleotides line up with TRBD1. Per the germline V gene, CDR1 is SGHDT and CDR2 is YYEEEE. The J segment lost 5 bases and the V segment lost 6 bases, leaving 13 bases of the junction unmatched. CDR3 length: 16 amino acids.

The J gene is TRBJ1-2, the V gene TRBV20-1; D unclear. CDR3 length equals 13 residues. Trimming cost V 4 bases and J 7 bases, with 16 bases left between them. Germline V gives CDR1 DFQATT, CDR2 SNEGSKA (reference sequence). CDR3 DNA: TGCAGTGCTACCCAAGGAGGGTTAGGTGGCTACACCTTC. It is translated as CSATQGGLGGYTF.

This clonotype has a handful of counts. J is TRBJ1-2 and V is TRBV3-1, with 10 bases matching TRBD1. Germline V gives CDR1 LGHDT, CDR2 YNNKEL (reference sequence). V was pared by 3 bases and J by 7 bases, with 8 bases of the junction left unmatched. The CDR3 spans 15 residues. The DNA of the CDR3 is TGTGCCAGCAGCCATTCGCAGACAGGGGGCGGTGGCTACACCTTC. This gives the protein CASSHSQTGGGGYTF.

The chain recombines TRBV15 with TRBJ2-2; 13 nucleotides agree with TRBD2. The V and J ends lost 6 bases and 5 bases, in that order; junction bases with no gene match: 3. The CDR3 contains 15 residues. The germline V gene encodes CDR1 LNHNV and CDR2 YYDKDF (reference sequence). The CDR3 here is CATRTSGRRTGELFF. In DNA form, the CDR3 reads TGTGCCACCAGGACTAGCGGGAGGCGGACCGGGGAGCTGTTTTTT.

V is TRBV7-2 and J is TRBJ2-7; a possible D gene is TRBD2 (7 bases). The V end lost 2 bases, the J end lost 3 bases, and 14 bases lay between the germline ends. Germline CDR1 SGHTA, CDR2 FQGNSA. The CDR3 is 15 amino acids. CDR3 region: CASSLKGGNGYEQYF. As DNA, the CDR3 is TGTGCCAGCAGCTTAAAGGGGGGGAATGGCTACGAGCAGTACTTC.

Only a few counts were recorded for this clonotype. V is TRBV12-3 or TRBV12-4 and J is TRBJ2-1; 8 bases agree with TRBD2. The CDR3 consists of 15 residues. The ends lost 3 bases at V and 4 bases at J; junction bases unmatched: 5. The chain's CDR3 is CASSLRLATYNEQFF. In nucleotides, the CDR3 is TGTGCCAGCAGTTTGAGACTAGCGACATACAATGAGCAGTTCTTC.

The CDR3: CASTMTAGKTEAFF. In nucleotides, the CDR3 is TGTGCCAGCACCATGACAGCGGGGAAGACTGAAGCTTTCTTT. The chain combines TRBV5-5 with TRBJ1-1; D might be TRBD1 (5 bases). This CDR3 comprises 14 residues. V was clipped by 6 bases and J by 5 bases, with 17 bases between them. Germline V gene lookup returns CDR1 SGHKS and CDR2 YYEKEE (reference sequence).

The chain recombines TRBV7-2 with TRBJ2-7; the D is unclear. The V end lost 6 bases, the J end lost 2 bases, and 20 bases lay between the germline ends. From germline, CDR1 is SGHTA and CDR2 FQGNSA. CDR3 length: 16 amino acids. CDR3 sequence reads: CASSPGPISRTYEQYF. The DNA for the CDR3 is TGTGCCAGCAGTCCAGGACCGATTTCAAGAACCTACGAGCAGTACTTC.

The genes are TRBV4-2 and TRBJ1-6, with D possibly matching TRBD1 (5 bases). The length of the CDR3 is 13 residues. With 1 base removed from V and 11 bases from J, the gap between germline ends came to 9 bases. Germline CDR1 is LGHNA and CDR2 is YNFKEQ. CDR3 coding DNA: TGTGCCAGCAGCCAAGTGGGGGAGACACCCCTCCACTTT. This translates into CASSQVGETPLHF.

The V gene is TRBV20-1, the J gene TRBJ2-2, with 7 bases aligning to TRBD2. The V gene end was trimmed by 3 bases and the J gene end by 4 bases; junction bases not matched to a gene: 8. This CDR3 comprises 15 residues. Germline V gene sequence: CDR1 DFQATT, CDR2 SNEGSKA (reference sequence). In nucleotides, the CDR3 is TGCAGTGCTAGCCGAAGACTAGCCTTCACCGGGGAGCTGTTTTTT. This encodes CSASRRLAFTGELFF.

This clonotype was observed a few times. The chain recombines TRBV7-2 with TRBJ2-1, with D possibly matching TRBD1 (6 bases). CDR1 is SGHTA, CDR2 FQGNSA, per germline. This CDR3 has 14 amino acids. V was clipped by 1 base and J by 6 bases, with 10 bases between them. This CDR3 is CASSLEARGNEQFF. The CDR3 bases are TGTGCCAGCAGCTTAGAGGCCAGGGGCAATGAGCAGTTCTTC.

This clonotype has only a few counts. The rearrangement uses TRBV6-2 or TRBV6-3 and TRBJ2-7; D is tentatively TRBD1 or TRBD2 (6 bases each). Germline lookup yields CDR1 MNHEY and CDR2 SVGEGT. CDR3 size: 15 residues. With 7 bases removed from V and 1 base from J, the gap between germline ends came to 17 bases. The CDR3: CASNFAGEASYEQYF. The CDR3 DNA reads as TGTGCCAGCAACTTCGCAGGGGAGGCGTCCTACGAGCAGTACTTC.

The chain uses TRBV20-1 and TRBJ1-1; D possibly corresponds to TRBD1 (6 bases). V was trimmed by 5 bases and J by 2 bases, leaving 15 bases between them. This CDR3 region has 14 residues. Germline CDR1 is DFQATT and CDR2 is SNEGSKA (reference sequence). DNA for the CDR3: TGCAGTGCTTTCCTGACAGGATTAAACACTGAAGCTTTCTTT. Its translation is CSAFLTGLNTEAFF.

This chain links TRBV11-2 with TRBJ2-2, with TRBD2 matching over 7 bases. The CDR3 loop spans 21 amino acids. The germline V gene has CDR1 SGHAT and CDR2 FQNNGV. The V and J ends lost 5 bases and 2 bases, in that order; junction bases with no gene match: 23. The CDR3, as DNA: TGTGCCAGCAGCCGAATCGGGTCGGGGGGAAATTTCGGATACAACACCGGGGAGCTGTTTTTT. Protein product: CASSRIGSGGNFGYNTGELFF.

The V gene is TRBV20-1, the J gene TRBJ1-2; perhaps TRBD1 as D (5 bases). V was shortened by 7 bases and J by 4 bases, with 13 bases between the two germline ends. There are 12 residues in the CDR3. Germline lookup yields CDR1 DFQATT and CDR2 SNEGSKA (reference sequence). The CDR3 bases are TGCAGTGGGAGCGGGGGGAGCTATGGCTACACCTTC. Amino acids: CSGSGGSYGYTF.

V gene TRBV7-8 combines with J gene TRBJ2-1; TRBD1 matches 10 bases. The CDR3 length is 17 residues. The V gene's germline CDR1 is SGHVS and CDR2 FQNEAQ. Trimming cost V 5 bases and J 4 bases; bases outside gene matches: 11. CDR3 protein: CASSLSSGTGVYNEQFF. The CDR3 DNA reads TGTGCCAGCAGCCTTTCCTCCGGGACAGGGGTGTACAATGAGCAGTTCTTC.

There are a few counts of this clonotype. The J gene is TRBJ1-1, the V gene TRBV20-1; D gene ambiguous. The V and J ends lost 0 bases and 0 bases respectively, with 8 bases between them. Germline CDR1 is DFQATT and CDR2 is SNEGSKA (reference sequence). This CDR3 has 14 residues. CDR3: CSARERNMNTEAFF. In DNA, the CDR3 is TGCAGTGCTAGAGAACGGAACATGAACACTGAAGCTTTCTTT.

This clonotype was counted a few times. This chain connects TRBV12-3 or TRBV12-4 to TRBJ2-1; D ambiguous. V dropped 1 base and J dropped 4 bases, with 11 bases sitting between them. CDR3 length: 15 residues. The CDR3 protein is CASSLGTVNYNEQFF. The CDR3 nucleotides are TGTGCCAGCAGTTTAGGTACAGTTAATTACAATGAGCAGTTCTTC.